The clone carrying this TCR beta chain was observed a single time. This entry belongs to a study of blood T cell repertoires in COVID-19. Profiled with immunoSEQ multiplex PCR; TCRdb holds only in-frame clones, not every one. The top ten clones hold 2% to 2.5% of a sample with about 180,000 clones, 75% to 90% of them seen once. CDR3 size: 16 residues. Trimming cost V 2 bases and J 5 bases, with 15 bases left between them. CDR1 and CDR2 from the germline V gene are MNHEY and SVGAGI. This clonotype was sampled from a woman between 40 and 55 years old with acute COVID-19. The sequenced material came from PBMCs or T cells enriched from blood (not recorded which). The J gene is TRBJ2-2, the V gene TRBV6-5, with a weak D call TRBD1 (6 bases). The CDR3 region has the DNA TGTGCCAGCAGTTACCGCTTTGGACAGCCTACCGGGGAGCTGTTTTTT. It specifies CASSYRFGQPTGELFF.